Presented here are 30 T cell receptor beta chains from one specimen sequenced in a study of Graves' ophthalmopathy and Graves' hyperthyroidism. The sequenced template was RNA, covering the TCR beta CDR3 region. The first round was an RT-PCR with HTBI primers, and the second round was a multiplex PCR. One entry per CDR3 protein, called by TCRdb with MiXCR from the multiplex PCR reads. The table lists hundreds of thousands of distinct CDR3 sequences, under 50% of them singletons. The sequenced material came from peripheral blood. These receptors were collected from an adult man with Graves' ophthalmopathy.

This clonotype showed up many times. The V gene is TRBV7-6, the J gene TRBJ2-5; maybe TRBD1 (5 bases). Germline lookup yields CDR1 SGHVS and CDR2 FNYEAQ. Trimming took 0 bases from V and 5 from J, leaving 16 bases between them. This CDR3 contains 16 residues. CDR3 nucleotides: TGTGCCAGCAGCTTAGCAACAGGAACCGAGTGGGAGACCCAGTACTTC. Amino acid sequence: CASSLATGTEWETQYF.

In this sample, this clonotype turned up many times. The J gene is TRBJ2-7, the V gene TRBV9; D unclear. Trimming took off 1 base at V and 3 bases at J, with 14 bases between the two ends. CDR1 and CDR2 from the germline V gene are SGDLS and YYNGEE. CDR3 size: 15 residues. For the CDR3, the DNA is TGTGCCAGCAGCGTATCGGCAAACAGTTACTACGAGCAGTACTTC. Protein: CASSVSANSYYEQYF.

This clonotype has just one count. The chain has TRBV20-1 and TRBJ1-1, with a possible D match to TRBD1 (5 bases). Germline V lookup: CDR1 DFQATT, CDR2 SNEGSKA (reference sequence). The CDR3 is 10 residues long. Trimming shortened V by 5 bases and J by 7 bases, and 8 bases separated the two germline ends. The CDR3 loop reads CSARDSEAFF. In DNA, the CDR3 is TGCAGTGCTCGTGACAGTGAAGCTTTCTTT.

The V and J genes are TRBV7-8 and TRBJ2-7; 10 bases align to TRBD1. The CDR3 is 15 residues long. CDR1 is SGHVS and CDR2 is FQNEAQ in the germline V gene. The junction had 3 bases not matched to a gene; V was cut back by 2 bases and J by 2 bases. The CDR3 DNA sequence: TGTGCCAGCAGCTTATCGGGACAGGGGACCTACGAGCAGTACTTC. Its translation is CASSLSGQGTYEQYF.

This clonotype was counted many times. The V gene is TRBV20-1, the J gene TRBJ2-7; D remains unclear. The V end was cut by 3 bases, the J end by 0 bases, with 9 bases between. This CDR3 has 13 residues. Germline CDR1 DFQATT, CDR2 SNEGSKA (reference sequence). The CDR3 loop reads CSASAGSSYEQYF. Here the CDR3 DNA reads TGCAGTGCTAGCGCCGGTTCCTCCTACGAGCAGTACTTC.

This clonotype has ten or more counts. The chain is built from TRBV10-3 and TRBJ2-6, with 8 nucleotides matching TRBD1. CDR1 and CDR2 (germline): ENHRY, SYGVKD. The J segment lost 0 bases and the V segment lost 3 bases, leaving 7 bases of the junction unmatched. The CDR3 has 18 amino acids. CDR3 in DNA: TGTGCCATCAGTGATGTGACAGGGGCTCTCTCTGGGGCCAACGTCCTGACTTTC. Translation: CAISDVTGALSGANVLTF.

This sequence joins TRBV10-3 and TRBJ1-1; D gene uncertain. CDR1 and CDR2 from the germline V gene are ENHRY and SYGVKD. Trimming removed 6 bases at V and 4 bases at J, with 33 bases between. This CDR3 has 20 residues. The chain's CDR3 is CAISPTSGKNTGEASTEAFF. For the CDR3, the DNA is TGTGCCATCAGCCCCACTAGCGGCAAGAACACCGGGGAGGCGAGCACTGAAGCTTTCTTT.

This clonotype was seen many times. CDR3 in DNA: TGTGCCAGCAGAGGGATCGATGAAAAACTGTTTTTT. Translated, it gives CASRGIDEKLFF. This chain joins TRBV11-2 and TRBJ1-4; D is uncertain. This CDR3 is 12 amino acids long. CDR1 is SGHAT and CDR2 is FQNNGV in the germline V gene. The V end was cut by 6 bases, the J end by 6 bases, with 8 bases between.

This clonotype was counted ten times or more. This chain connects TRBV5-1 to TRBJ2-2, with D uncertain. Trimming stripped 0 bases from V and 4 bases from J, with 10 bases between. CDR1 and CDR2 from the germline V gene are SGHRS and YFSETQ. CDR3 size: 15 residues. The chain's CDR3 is CASSLDVQATGELFF. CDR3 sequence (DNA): TGCGCCAGCAGCTTGGACGTTCAGGCCACCGGGGAGCTGTTTTTT.

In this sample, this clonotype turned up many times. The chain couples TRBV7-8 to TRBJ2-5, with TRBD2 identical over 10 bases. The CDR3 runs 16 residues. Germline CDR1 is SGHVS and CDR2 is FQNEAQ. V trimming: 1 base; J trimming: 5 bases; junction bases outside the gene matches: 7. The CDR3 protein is CASSLVASGSGETQYF. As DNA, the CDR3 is TGTGCCAGCAGCTTAGTGGCTAGCGGGAGTGGGGAGACCCAGTACTTC.

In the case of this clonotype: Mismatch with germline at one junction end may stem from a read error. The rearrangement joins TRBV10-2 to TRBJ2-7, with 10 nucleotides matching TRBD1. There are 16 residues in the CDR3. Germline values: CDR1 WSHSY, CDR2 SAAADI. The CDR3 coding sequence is TGCGCCAGCAGGAGACTAGGACAGGGGGAGACCTACGAGCAGTGCTTC. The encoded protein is CASRRLGQGETYEQCF.

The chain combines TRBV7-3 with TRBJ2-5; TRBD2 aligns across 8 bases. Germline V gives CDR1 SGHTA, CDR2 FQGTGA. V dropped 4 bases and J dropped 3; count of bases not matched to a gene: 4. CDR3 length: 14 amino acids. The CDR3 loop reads CASSSPGLEETQYF. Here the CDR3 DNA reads TGTGCCAGCAGCTCCCCGGGACTAGAAGAGACCCAGTACTTC.

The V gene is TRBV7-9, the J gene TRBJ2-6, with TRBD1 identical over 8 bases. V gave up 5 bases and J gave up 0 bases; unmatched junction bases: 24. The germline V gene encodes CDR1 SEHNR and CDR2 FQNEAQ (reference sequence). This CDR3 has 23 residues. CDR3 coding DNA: TGTGCCAGCAGCGGCACGGGACAGGATAACACCGGGGACCGATCCTCTGGGGCCAACGTCCTGACTTTC. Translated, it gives CASSGTGQDNTGDRSSGANVLTF.

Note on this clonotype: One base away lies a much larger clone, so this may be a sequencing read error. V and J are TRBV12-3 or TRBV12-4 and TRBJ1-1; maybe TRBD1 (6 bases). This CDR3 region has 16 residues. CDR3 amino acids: CASSLGAGAWDTESFF. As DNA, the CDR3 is TGTGCCAGCAGTTTAGGCGCAGGGGCTTGGGACACTGAATCTTTCTTT.

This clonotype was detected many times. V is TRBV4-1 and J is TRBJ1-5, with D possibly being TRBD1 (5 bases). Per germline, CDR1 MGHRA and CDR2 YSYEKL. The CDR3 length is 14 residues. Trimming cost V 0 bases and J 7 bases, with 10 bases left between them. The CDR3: CASSQERGGQPQHF. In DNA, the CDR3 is TGCGCCAGCAGCCAAGAGAGGGGAGGGCAGCCCCAGCATTTT.

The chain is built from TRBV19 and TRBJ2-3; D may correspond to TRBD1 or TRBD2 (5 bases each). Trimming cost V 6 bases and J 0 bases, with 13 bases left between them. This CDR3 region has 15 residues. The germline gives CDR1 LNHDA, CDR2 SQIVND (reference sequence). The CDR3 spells CASRLGRISTDTQYF. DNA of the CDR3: TGTGCCAGTAGGCTGGGACGGATAAGCACAGATACGCAGTATTTT.

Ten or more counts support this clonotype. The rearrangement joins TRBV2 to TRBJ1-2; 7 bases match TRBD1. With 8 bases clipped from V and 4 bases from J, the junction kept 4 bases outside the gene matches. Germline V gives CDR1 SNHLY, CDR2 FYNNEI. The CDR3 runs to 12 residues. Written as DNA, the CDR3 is TGTGCCAGCGCTGGGACAGTCTATGGCTACACCTTC. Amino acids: CASAGTVYGYTF.

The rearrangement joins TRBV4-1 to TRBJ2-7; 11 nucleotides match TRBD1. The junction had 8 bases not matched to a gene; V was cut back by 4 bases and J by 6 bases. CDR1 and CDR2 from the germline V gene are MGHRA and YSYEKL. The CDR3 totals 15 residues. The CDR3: CASSLHPGQGGEQYF. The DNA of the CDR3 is TGCGCCAGCAGCCTGCACCCGGGACAGGGGGGCGAGCAGTACTTC.

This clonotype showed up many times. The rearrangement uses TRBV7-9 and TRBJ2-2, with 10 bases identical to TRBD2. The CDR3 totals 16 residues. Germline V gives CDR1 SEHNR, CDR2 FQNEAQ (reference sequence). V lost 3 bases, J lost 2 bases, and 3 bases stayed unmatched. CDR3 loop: CASSFGTSANTGELFF. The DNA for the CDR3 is TGTGCCAGCAGCTTTGGGACTAGCGCTAACACCGGGGAGCTGTTTTTT.

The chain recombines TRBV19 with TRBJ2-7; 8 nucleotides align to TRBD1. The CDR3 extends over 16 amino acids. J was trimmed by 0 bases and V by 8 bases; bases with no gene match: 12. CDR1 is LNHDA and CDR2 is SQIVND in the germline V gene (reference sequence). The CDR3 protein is CASGFHGQGSSYEQYF. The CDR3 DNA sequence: TGTGCCAGTGGTTTTCATGGACAGGGATCCTCCTACGAGCAGTACTTC.

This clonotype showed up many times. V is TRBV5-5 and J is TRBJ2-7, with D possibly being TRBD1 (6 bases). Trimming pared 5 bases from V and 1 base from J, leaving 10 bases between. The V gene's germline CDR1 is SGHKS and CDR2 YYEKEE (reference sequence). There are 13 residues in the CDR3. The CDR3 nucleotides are TGTGCCAGCAGGTCTACAGGGTCCTACGAGCAGTACTTC. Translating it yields CASRSTGSYEQYF.

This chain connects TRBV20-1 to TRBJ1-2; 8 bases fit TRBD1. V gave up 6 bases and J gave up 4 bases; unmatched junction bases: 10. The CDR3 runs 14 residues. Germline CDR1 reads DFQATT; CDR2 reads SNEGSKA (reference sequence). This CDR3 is CSAWAGGISYGYTF. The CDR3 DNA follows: TGCAGTGCGTGGGCAGGGGGCATTAGCTATGGCTACACCTTC.

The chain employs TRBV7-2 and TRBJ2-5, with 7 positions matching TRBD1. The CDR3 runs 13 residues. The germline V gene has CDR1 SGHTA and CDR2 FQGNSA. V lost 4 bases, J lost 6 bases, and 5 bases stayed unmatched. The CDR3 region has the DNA TGTGCCAGCAGCTCGACAGGGTTAAAGACCCAGTACTTC. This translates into CASSSTGLKTQYF. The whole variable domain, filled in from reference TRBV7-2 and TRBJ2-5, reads GAGVSQSPSNKVTEKGKDVELRCDPISGHTALYWYRQSLGQGLEFLIYFQGNSAPDKSGLPSDRFSAERTGGSVSTLTIQRTQQEDSAVYLCASSSTGLKTQYFGPGTRLLVL.

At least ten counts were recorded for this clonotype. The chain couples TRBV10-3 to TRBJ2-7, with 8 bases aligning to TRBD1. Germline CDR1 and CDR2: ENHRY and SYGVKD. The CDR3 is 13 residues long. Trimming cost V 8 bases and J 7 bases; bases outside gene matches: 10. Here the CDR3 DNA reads TGTGCCATCCAAGGACAGGGTCCACGAGAGCAGTACTTC. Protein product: CAIQGQGPREQYF.

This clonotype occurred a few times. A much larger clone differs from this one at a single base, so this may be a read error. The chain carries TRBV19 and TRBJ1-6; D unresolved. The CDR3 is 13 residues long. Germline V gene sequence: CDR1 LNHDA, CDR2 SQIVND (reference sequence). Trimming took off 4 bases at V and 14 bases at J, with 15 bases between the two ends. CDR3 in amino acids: CASSTPLWRSLHF. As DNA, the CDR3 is TGTGCCAGTAGTACCCCCCTCTGGAGGTCCCTCCACTTT.

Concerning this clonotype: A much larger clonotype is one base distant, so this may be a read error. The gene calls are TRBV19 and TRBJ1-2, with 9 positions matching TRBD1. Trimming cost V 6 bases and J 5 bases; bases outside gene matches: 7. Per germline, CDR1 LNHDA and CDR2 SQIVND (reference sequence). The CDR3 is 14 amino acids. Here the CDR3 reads CASRPAGTGYGYTF. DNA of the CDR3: TGTGCCAGTAGGCCGGCCGGGACAGGGTATGGCTACACCTTC. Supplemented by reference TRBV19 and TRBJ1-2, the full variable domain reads DGGITQSPKYLFRKEGQNVTLSCEQNLNHDAMYWYRQDPGQGLRLIYYSQIVNDFQKGDIAEGYSVSREKKESFPLTVTSAQKNPTAFYLCASRPAGTGYGYTFGSGTRLTVV.

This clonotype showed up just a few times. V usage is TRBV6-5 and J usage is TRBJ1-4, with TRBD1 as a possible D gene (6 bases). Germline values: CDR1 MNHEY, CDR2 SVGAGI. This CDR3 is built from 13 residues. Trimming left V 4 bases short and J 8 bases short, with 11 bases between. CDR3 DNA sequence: TGTGCCAGCAGTTCCCCCGGGGGCGAAAAACTGTTTTTT. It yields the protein CASSSPGGEKLFF.

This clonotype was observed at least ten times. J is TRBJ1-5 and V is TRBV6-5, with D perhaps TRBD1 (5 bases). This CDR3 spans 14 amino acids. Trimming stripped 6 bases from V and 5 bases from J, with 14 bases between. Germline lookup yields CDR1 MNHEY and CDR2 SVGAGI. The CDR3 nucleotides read TGTGCCAGCAGGTTAGGTCGGGGCGATCAGCCCCAGCATTTT. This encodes CASRLGRGDQPQHF.

The CDR3 sequence is CASGLLGGKGQPQHF. The CDR3, as DNA: TGTGCTAGTGGTTTGCTTGGGGGTAAGGGTCAGCCCCAGCATTTT. The chain has TRBV12-5 and TRBJ1-5; D is perhaps TRBD1 (5 bases). The germline V gene has CDR1 LGHNT and CDR2 FRNRAP. Trimming removed 2 bases at V and 6 bases at J, with 14 bases between. The CDR3 totals 15 residues.

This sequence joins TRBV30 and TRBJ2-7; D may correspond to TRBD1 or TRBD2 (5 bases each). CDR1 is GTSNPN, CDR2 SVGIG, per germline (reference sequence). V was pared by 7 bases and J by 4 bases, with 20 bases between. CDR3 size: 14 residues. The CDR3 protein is CALTTGTRRYEQYF. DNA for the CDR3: TGTGCCTTAACAACCGGGACCCGACGGTACGAGCAGTACTTC.